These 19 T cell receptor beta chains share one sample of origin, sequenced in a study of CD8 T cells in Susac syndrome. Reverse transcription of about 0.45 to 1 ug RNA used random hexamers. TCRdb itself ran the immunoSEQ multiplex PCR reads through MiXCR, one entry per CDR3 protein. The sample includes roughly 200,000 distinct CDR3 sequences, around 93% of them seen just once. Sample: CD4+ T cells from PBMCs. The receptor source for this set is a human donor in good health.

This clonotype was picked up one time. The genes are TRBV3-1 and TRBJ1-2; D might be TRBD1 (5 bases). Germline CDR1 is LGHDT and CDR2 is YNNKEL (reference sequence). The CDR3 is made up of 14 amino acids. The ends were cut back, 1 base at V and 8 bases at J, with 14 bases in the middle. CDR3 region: CASSQGGEVLGYTF. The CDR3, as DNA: TGTGCCAGCAGCCAAGGGGGCGAAGTGTTGGGCTACACCTTC.

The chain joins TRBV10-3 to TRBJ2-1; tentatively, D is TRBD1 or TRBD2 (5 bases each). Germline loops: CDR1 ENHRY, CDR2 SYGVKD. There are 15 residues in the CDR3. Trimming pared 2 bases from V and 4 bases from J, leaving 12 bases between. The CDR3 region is CAISEGLKGYNEQFF. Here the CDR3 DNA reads TGTGCCATCAGTGAGGGACTCAAGGGGTACAATGAGCAGTTCTTC.

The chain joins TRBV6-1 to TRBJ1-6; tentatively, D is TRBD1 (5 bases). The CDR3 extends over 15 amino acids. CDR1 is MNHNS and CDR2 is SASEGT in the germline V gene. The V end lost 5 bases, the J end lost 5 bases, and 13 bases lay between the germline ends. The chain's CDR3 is CASSPGDGNNSPLHF. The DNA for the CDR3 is TGTGCCAGCAGTCCCGGGGACGGGAATAATTCACCCCTCCACTTT.

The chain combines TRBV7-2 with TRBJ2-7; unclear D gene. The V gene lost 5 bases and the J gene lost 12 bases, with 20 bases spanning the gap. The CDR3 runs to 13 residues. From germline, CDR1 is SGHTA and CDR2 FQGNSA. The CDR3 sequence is CASSPGRAPNTYF. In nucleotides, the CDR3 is TGTGCCAGCAGCCCAGGCCGTGCCCCCAATACGTACTTC.

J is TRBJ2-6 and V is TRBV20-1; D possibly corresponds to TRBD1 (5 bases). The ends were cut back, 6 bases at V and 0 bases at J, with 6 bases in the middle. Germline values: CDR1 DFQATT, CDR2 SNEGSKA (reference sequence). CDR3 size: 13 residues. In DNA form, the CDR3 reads TGCAGTGCGGGGCCCTCTGGGGCCAACGTCCTGACTTTC. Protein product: CSAGPSGANVLTF.

CDR3 bases: TGTGCCAGCAGCCAAGTACAGGGGGCTGCAGATACGCAGTATTTT. Translation: CASSQVQGAADTQYF. This sequence joins TRBV14 and TRBJ2-3, with TRBD1 matching over 9 bases. Trimming took 1 base from V and 4 from J; bases not matched to a gene: 3. Looked up from germline, CDR1 is SGHDN and CDR2 is FVKESK. The CDR3 runs to 15 residues.

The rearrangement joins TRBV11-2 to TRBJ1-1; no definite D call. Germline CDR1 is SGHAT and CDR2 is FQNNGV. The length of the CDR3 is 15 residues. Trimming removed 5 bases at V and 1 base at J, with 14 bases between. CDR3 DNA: TGTGCCAGCAGCCGTCGAAGTGAGGGGAACACTGAAGCTTTCTTT. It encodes CASSRRSEGNTEAFF. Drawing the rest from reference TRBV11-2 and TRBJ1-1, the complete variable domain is EAGVAQSPRYKIIEKRQSVAFWCNPISGHATLYWYQQILGQGPKLLIQFQNNGVVDDSQLPKDRFSAERLKGVDSTLKIQPAKLEDSAVYLCASSRRSEGNTEAFFGQGTRLTVV.

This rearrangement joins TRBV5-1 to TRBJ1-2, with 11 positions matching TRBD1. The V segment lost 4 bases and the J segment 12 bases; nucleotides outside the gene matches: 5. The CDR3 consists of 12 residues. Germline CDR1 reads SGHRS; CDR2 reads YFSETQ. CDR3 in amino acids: CASSPGQGVHTF. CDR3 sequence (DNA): TGCGCCAGCAGCCCGGGACAGGGGGTCCACACCTTC.

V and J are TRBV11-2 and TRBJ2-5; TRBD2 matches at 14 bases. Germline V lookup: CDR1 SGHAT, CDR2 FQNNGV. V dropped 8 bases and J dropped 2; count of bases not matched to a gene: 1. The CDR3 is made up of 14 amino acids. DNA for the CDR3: TGTGCCAGCGGACTAGCGGGGGGTCAAGAGACCCAGTACTTC. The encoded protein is CASGLAGGQETQYF.

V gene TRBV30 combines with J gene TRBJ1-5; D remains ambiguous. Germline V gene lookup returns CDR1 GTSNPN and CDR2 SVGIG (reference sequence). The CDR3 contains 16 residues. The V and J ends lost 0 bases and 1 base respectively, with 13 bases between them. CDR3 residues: CAWSVPREWSNQPQHF. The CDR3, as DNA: TGTGCCTGGAGTGTACCGAGGGAGTGGAGCAATCAGCCCCAGCATTTT.

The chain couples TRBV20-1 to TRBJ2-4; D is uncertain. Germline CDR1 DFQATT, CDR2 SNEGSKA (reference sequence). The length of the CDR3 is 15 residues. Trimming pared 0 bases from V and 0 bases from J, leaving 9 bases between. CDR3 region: CSARDGRLAKNIQYF. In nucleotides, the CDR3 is TGCAGTGCTAGAGACGGGCGACTAGCCAAAAACATTCAGTACTTC.

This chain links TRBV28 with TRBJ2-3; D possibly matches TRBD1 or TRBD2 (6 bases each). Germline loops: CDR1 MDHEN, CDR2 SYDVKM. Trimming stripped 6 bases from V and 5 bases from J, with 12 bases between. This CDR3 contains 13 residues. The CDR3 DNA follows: TGTGCCAGCAGCGGAGGGGGAGGAGATACGCAGTATTTT. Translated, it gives CASSGGGGDTQYF.

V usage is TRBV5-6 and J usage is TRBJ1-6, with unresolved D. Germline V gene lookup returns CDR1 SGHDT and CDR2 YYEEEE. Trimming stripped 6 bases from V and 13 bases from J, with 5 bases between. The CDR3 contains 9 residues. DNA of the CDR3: TGTGCCAGCACAAGTCCCCTCCACTTT. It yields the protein CASTSPLHF.

The CDR3 DNA reads TGTGCCAGTAGTTACGGACTAGCGGAGAGCACAGATACGCAGTATTTT. Protein sequence: CASSYGLAESTDTQYF. The rearrangement links TRBV19 to TRBJ2-3; 10 bases fit TRBD2. Germline loops: CDR1 LNHDA, CDR2 SQIVND (reference sequence). This CDR3 region has 16 residues. Trimming cost V 5 bases and J 0 bases; bases outside gene matches: 5.

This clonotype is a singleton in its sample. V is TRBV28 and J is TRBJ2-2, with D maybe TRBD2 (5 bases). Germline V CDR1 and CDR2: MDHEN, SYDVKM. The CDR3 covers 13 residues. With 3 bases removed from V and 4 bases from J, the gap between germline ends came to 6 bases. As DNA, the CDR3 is TGTGCCAGCAGTTTGCGGGTCACCGGGGAGCTGTTTTTT. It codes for CASSLRVTGELFF.

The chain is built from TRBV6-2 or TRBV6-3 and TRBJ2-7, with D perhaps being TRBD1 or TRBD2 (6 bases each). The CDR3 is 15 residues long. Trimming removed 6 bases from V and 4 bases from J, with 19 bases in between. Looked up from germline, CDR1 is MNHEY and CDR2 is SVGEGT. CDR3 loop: CASRTDWGAGYEQYV. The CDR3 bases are TGTGCCAGCAGGACCGACTGGGGGGCCGGGTACGAGCAGTACGTC.

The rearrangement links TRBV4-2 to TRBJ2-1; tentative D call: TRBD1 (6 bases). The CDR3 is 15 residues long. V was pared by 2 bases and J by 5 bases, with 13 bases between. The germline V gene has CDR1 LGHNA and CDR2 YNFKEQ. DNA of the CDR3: TGTGCCAGCAGCCAAACCTGGGACATCGACAATGAGCAGTTCTTC. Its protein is CASSQTWDIDNEQFF.

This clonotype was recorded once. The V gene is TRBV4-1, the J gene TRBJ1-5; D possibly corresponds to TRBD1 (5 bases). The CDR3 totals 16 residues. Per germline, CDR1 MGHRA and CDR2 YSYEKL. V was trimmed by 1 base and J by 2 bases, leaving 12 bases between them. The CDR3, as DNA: TGCGCCAGCAGCCAAGTCCTGGTGGGGGGCAATCAGCCCCAGCATTTT. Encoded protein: CASSQVLVGGNQPQHF.

In DNA, the CDR3 is TGCAGCGTTGATTTGGGGACAGGGCCTTTTGGGGGCTACACCTTC. Translating gives CSVDLGTGPFGGYTF. V gene TRBV29-1 combines with J gene TRBJ1-2, with 9 positions matching TRBD1. The J segment lost 8 bases and the V segment lost 3 bases, leaving 13 bases of the junction unmatched. The CDR3 length is 15 residues. The germline gives CDR1 SQVTM, CDR2 ANQGSEA.